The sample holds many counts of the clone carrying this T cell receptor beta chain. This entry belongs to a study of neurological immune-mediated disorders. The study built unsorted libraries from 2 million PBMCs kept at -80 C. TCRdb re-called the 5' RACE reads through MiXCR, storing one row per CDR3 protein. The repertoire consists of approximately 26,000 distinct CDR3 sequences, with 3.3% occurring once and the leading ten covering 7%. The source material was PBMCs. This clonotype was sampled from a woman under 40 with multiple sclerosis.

CDR3 amino acids: CASSPGGSGANVLTF. CDR3 DNA sequence: TGTGCCAGCAGTCCGGGGGGGTCTGGGGCCAACGTCCTGACTTTC. The rearrangement uses TRBV28 and TRBJ2-6; TRBD2 matches 8 bases. The ends lost 5 bases at V and 1 base at J; junction bases unmatched: 1. Germline-derived CDR1 and CDR2 are MDHEN and SYDVKM. The CDR3 consists of 15 residues.